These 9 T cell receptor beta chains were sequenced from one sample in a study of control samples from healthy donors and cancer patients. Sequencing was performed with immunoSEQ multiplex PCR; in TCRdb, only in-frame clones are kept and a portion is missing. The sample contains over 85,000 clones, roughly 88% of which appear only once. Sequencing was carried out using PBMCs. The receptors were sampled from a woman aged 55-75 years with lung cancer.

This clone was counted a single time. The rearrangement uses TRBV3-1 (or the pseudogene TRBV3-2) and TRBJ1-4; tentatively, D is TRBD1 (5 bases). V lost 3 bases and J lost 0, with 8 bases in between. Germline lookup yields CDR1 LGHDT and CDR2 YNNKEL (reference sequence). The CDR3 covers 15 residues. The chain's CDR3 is CASSHRTTTNEKLFF. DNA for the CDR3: TGTGCCAGCAGCCACCGGACAACAACTAATGAAAAACTGTTTTTT.

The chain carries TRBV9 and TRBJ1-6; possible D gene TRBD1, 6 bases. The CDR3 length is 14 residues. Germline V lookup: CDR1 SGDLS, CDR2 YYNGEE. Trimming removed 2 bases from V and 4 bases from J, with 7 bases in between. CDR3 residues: CASSVGHYNSPLHF. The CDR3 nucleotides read TGTGCCAGCAGCGTGGGACATTATAATTCACCCCTCCACTTT.

The CDR3 loop reads CASRPWGNYGYTF. The CDR3 nucleotides are TGTGCCAGCAGGCCCTGGGGCAACTATGGCTACACCTTC. J is TRBJ1-2 and V is TRBV13, with D possibly matching TRBD1 (5 bases). Germline assignment: CDR1 PRHDT and CDR2 FYEKMQ (reference sequence). Trimming took off 6 bases at V and 2 bases at J, with 10 bases between the two ends. The CDR3 covers 13 residues.

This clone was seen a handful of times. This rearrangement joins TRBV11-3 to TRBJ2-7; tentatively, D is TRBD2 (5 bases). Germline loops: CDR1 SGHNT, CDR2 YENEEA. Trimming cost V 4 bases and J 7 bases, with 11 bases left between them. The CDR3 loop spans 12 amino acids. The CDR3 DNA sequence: TGTGCCAGCAGCTGGGGATCGGGGGAGCAGTACTTC. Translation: CASSWGSGEQYF.

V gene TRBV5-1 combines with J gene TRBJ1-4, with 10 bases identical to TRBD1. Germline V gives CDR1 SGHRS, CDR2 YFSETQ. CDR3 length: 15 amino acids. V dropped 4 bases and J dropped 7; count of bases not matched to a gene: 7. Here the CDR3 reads CASSASGTGVEKLFF. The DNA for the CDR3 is TGCGCCAGCAGCGCTTCCGGGACAGGGGTTGAAAAACTGTTTTTT.

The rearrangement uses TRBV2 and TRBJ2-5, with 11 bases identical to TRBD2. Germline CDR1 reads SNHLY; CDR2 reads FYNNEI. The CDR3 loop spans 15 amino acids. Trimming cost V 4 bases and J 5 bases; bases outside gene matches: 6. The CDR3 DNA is TGTGCCAGCAGTGGGAGGACTAGCGGGCATGAGACCCAGTACTTC. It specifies CASSGRTSGHETQYF. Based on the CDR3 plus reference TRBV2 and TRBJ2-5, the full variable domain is EPEVTQTPSHQVTQMGQEVILRCVPISNHLYFYWYRQILGQKVEFLVSFYNNEISEKSEIFDDQFSVERPDGSNFTLKIRSTKLEDSAMYFCASSGRTSGHETQYFGPGTRLLVL.

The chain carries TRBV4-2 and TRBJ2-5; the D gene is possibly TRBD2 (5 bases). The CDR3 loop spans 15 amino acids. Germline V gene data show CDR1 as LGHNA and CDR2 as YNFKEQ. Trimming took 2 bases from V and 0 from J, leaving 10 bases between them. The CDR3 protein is CASSQRAADQETQYF. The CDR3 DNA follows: TGTGCCAGCAGCCAACGCGCAGCGGACCAAGAGACCCAGTACTTC.

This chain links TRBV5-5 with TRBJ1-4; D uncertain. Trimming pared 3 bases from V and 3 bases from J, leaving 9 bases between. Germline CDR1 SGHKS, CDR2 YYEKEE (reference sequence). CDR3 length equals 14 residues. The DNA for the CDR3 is TGTGCCAGCAGCTGGGGAAATCCTAATGAAAAACTGTTTTTT. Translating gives CASSWGNPNEKLFF.

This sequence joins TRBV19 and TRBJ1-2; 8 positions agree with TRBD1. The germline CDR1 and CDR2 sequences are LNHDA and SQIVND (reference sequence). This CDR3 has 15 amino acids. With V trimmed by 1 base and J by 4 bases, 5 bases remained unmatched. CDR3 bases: TGTGCCAGTAGTATAGGCCGGGACAGGACCTATGGCTACACCTTC. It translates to CASSIGRDRTYGYTF.